A single sample is the source of the 20 T cell receptor beta chains below, sequenced in a study of control samples from healthy donors and cancer patients. Here immunoSEQ multiplex PCR was the method, and the copy in TCRdb shows in-frame clones only, minus some. The sample includes some 74,000 clones, about 94% seen only once; the top ten take under 3.5%. Input material: blood. All receptors come from a woman between 25 and 40 years old in good health.

This sequence joins TRBV11-2 and TRBJ1-1, with D hard to call. Deletions cut 4 bases from V and 4 bases from J, with 16 bases between. Germline V gene sequence: CDR1 SGHAT, CDR2 FQNNGV. CDR3 length: 15 residues. CDR3 residues: CASSSWTPRSTEAFF. In DNA form, the CDR3 reads TGTGCCAGCAGCTCTTGGACCCCAAGGAGCACTGAAGCTTTCTTT.

In DNA form, the CDR3 reads TGTGCCATCAGTGACGACAGGGGCGTTGGAAACACCATATATTTT. It translates to CAISDDRGVGNTIYF. The rearrangement uses TRBV10-3 and TRBJ1-3; 8 bases are shared with TRBD1. The length of the CDR3 is 15 residues. The trim removed 3 bases at V and 3 bases at J, leaving 4 bases unmatched. Per the germline V gene, CDR1 is ENHRY and CDR2 is SYGVKD.

V is TRBV5-5 and J is TRBJ1-1; no clear D. Deletions cut 4 bases from V and 0 bases from J, with 7 bases between. Germline V gene data show CDR1 as SGHKS and CDR2 as YYEKEE (reference sequence). The CDR3 has 13 residues. The DNA of the CDR3 is TGTGCCAGCAGCCGGACGGTGAACACTGAAGCTTTCTTT. It codes for CASSRTVNTEAFF.

This chain connects TRBV30 to TRBJ1-1; a weak D match, TRBD1 (5 bases). The germline V and J ends were trimmed by 5 bases and 4 bases, with 17 bases remaining between them. The CDR3 totals 14 residues. Germline lookup yields CDR1 GTSNPN and CDR2 SVGIG (reference sequence). CDR3 sequence: CAWAGTVGGTEAFF. The CDR3 bases are TGTGCCTGGGCGGGAACCGTTGGGGGCACTGAAGCTTTCTTT.

In DNA form, the CDR3 reads TGTGCCAGCAGGTTTCGACTCGGCAATGAGCAGTTCTTC. Translating it yields CASRFRLGNEQFF. The rearrangement links TRBV2 to TRBJ2-1; D unclear. The germline V gene encodes CDR1 SNHLY and CDR2 FYNNEI. V dropped 6 bases and J dropped 6 bases, with 12 bases sitting between them. CDR3 length equals 13 residues.

V and J are TRBV28 and TRBJ1-2, with no clear D. Trimming cost V 5 bases and J 2 bases, with 9 bases left between them. From germline, CDR1 is MDHEN and CDR2 SYDVKM. There are 13 residues in the CDR3. The CDR3 loop reads CASSLQRNYGYTF. CDR3 sequence (DNA): TGTGCCAGCAGTCTTCAGCGAAACTATGGCTACACCTTC.

The chain joins TRBV19 to TRBJ1-2; 8 nucleotides match TRBD1. From germline, CDR1 is LNHDA and CDR2 SQIVND (reference sequence). CDR3 length: 12 amino acids. V was clipped by 5 bases and J by 6 bases; unmatched bases: 2. CDR3: CASSQGANGYTF. The CDR3 bases are TGTGCCAGTAGTCAGGGGGCTAATGGCTACACCTTC.

The chain joins TRBV6-1 to TRBJ1-5; TRBD1 aligns across 8 bases. V was clipped by 3 bases and J by 2 bases; unmatched bases: 3. The germline V gene encodes CDR1 MNHNS and CDR2 SASEGT. This CDR3 region has 15 residues. This chain's CDR3 is CASSDPGQGNQPQHF. In DNA, the CDR3 is TGTGCCAGCAGTGACCCGGGACAGGGCAATCAGCCCCAGCATTTT.

This chain's CDR3 is CASSFTGPRETQYF. The DNA for the CDR3 is TGTGCCAGCAGCTTTACGGGGCCCCGAGAGACCCAGTACTTC. The rearrangement joins TRBV5-4 to TRBJ2-5; possibly TRBD1 or TRBD2 for D (5 bases each). The V gene's germline CDR1 is SGHNT and CDR2 YYREEE (reference sequence). The CDR3 totals 14 residues. V was shortened by 2 bases and J by 4 bases, with 12 bases between the two germline ends.

The V and J genes are TRBV28 and TRBJ1-2; 9 positions match TRBD1. After removal of 4 bases from V and 6 bases from J, the junction contained 6 bases not matched to a gene. The germline CDR1 and CDR2 sequences are MDHEN and SYDVKM. The CDR3 runs 14 residues. The CDR3 nucleotides are TGTGCCAGCAGTTACTCCGGGACAGGGAATGGCTACACCTTC. Translated, it gives CASSYSGTGNGYTF.

The CDR3 DNA reads as TGTGCCAGCACCACGAACACCGGGGAGCTGTTTTTT. It is translated as CASTTNTGELFF. The chain carries TRBV27 and TRBJ2-2; D call uncertain. Germline loops: CDR1 MNHEY, CDR2 SMNVEV (reference sequence). Trimming took off 7 bases at V and 0 bases at J, with 3 bases between the two ends. This CDR3 is 12 amino acids long.

The chain links TRBV15 to TRBJ1-3; D is unclear. Germline V gene lookup returns CDR1 LNHNV and CDR2 YYDKDF (reference sequence). CDR3 length: 14 amino acids. V lost 6 bases to trimming and J lost 2 bases, with 11 bases between them. The DNA for the CDR3 is TGTGCCACCAGTCCGGGAGGGACTGGAAACACCATATATTTT. Protein: CATSPGGTGNTIYF.

This chain joins TRBV9 and TRBJ1-2, with TRBD1 as a possible D gene (6 bases). The CDR3 consists of 17 residues. From germline, CDR1 is SGDLS and CDR2 YYNGEE. The V end lost 3 bases, the J end lost 8 bases, and 26 bases lay between the germline ends. CDR3 sequence: CASSDSLGGHHGYGYTF. The DNA of the CDR3 is TGTGCCAGCAGCGACTCCTTGGGGGGACACCACGGGTACGGCTACACCTTC.

The chain is built from TRBV10-1 and TRBJ2-1; a weak D match, TRBD1 (5 bases). Trimming pared 0 bases from V and 7 bases from J, leaving 7 bases between. The CDR3 loop spans 13 amino acids. CDR1 is WNHNN and CDR2 is SYGVQD in the germline V gene (reference sequence). CDR3: CASSESGPNEQFF. CDR3 DNA: TGCGCCAGCAGTGAGTCGGGGCCGAATGAGCAGTTCTTC.

This rearrangement joins TRBV18 to TRBJ2-5; possible D gene TRBD1, 6 bases. Per germline, CDR1 KGHSH and CDR2 LQKENI. V was pared by 8 bases and J by 8 bases, with 21 bases between. This CDR3 spans 14 amino acids. This CDR3 is CASRSQRDTDTQYF. The CDR3 bases are TGTGCCAGCAGGAGTCAACGGGACACAGATACCCAGTACTTC.

The genes are TRBV5-4 and TRBJ1-6; no definite D call. V was cut by 0 bases and J by 6 bases, with 1 base left in between. This CDR3 comprises 12 residues. CDR1 is SGHNT, CDR2 YYREEE, per germline (reference sequence). The chain's CDR3 is CASSLVNSPLHF. The DNA for the CDR3 is TGTGCCAGCAGCTTGGTTAATTCACCCCTCCACTTT.

The chain combines TRBV5-1 with TRBJ1-1; D may be TRBD1 (5 bases). Germline assignment: CDR1 SGHRS and CDR2 YFSETQ. Trimming stripped 0 bases from V and 0 bases from J, with 9 bases between. The CDR3 runs to 15 residues. CDR3 DNA: TGCGCCAGCAGCTTGGAGGGGTGGATGAACACTGAAGCTTTCTTT. It specifies CASSLEGWMNTEAFF.

This sequence joins TRBV5-3 and TRBJ1-1; D is ambiguous. TRBV5-3 is flagged as an ORF with uncertain function. V gave up 3 bases and J gave up 1 base, with 7 bases separating them. This CDR3 has 13 amino acids. The CDR3 is CARSCAKNTEAFF. In DNA form, the CDR3 reads TGTGCCAGAAGCTGCGCAAAGAACACTGAAGCTTTCTTT.

The J gene is TRBJ1-2, the V gene TRBV24-1; tentative D call: TRBD1 (5 bases). The CDR3 loop spans 12 amino acids. Germline assignment: CDR1 KGHDR and CDR2 SFDVKD. The V end lost 7 bases, the J end lost 5 bases, and 10 bases lay between the germline ends. The CDR3 coding sequence is TGTGCCACCAGCACAGGAAATTATGGCTACACCTTC. The encoded protein is CATSTGNYGYTF.

The chain recombines TRBV7-3 with TRBJ2-5, with 8 nucleotides matching TRBD2. Germline V gives CDR1 SGHTA, CDR2 FQGTGA. CDR3 length: 15 amino acids. J was trimmed by 2 bases and V by 0 bases; bases with no gene match: 2. The CDR3 reads CASSLTSGDQETQYF. Here the CDR3 DNA reads TGTGCCAGCAGCTTAACTAGCGGGGATCAAGAGACCCAGTACTTC.